This T cell receptor beta chain was sequenced during a study of shared clonotypes between healthy human individuals. The study's findings and limits: Non-shared clonotypes were found to have lower generation probabilities than the clonotypes that were shared by all four of the sorted-subset donors. When naive CD4 clonotypes were compared across a handful of donors, about 4.8% were shared. Rarefaction curves obtained for sorted subsets showed sequencing incomplete despite large depth.

There were only Caucasian adults among the donors, and all lived in Nashville, Tennessee. Germline V lookup: CDR1 SQVTM, CDR2 ANQGSEA. J was trimmed by 6 bases and V by 7 bases; bases with no gene match: 5. The CDR3 length is 12 residues. Generated by immunoSEQ multiplex PCR, the TCRdb table keeps only in-frame clones and is missing some. Of 2 million to 3 million clones in the sample, around nine tenths were seen once. Notes on this clone: No antigen is known for it.

The sequenced sample consisted of naive CD4+ T cells sorted from blood. Subset given: CD45RA+ positively selected. This sequence joins TRBV29-1 and TRBJ1-1, with 10 nucleotides matching TRBD1. The receptor comes from a man aged 18 to 29 in good health. DNA for the CDR3: TGCAGCGGGGACAGGGGATCAGCTGAAGCTTTCTTT. Its translation: CSGDRGSAEAFF.